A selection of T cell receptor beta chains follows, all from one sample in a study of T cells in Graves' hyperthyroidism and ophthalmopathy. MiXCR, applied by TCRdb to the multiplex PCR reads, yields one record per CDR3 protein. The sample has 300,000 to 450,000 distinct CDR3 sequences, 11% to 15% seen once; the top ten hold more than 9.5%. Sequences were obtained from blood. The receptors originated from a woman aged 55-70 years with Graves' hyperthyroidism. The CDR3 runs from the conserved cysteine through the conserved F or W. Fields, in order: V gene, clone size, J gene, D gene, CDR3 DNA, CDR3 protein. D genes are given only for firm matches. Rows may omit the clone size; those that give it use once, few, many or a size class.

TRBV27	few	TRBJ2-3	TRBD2	TGTGCCAGCAGTACAGGTACTAGCGTGGGGAGCACAGATACGCAGTATTTT	CASSTGTSVGSTDTQYF
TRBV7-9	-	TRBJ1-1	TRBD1	TGTGCCAGCAGCTCCCGGGACAGGGGGCTGAACACTGAAGCTTTCTTT	CASSSRDRGLNTEAFF
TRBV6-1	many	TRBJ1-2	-	TGTGCCAGCAGTCCATTGGGACACGATGGCTACACCTTC	CASSPLGHDGYTF
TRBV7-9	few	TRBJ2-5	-	TGTGCCAGCAGCCGCTCAGGGGGCGCGGGGGGGGAGACCCAGTACTTC	CASSRSGGAGGETQYF
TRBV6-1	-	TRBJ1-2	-	TGTGCCAGCAGCCCCGGAGGGGGTGGCTACACCTTC	CASSPGGGGYTF
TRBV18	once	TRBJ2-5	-	TGTGCCAGCTCACCACCGGGCAGGGGTACGAGGGGAGAGACCCAGTACTTC	CASSPPGRGTRGETQYF
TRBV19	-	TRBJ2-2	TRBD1	TGTGCCAGTAGTGCCTGGGACAGCCCGTCGTCCGGGGAGCTGTTTTTT	CASSAWDSPSSGELFF
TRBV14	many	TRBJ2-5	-	TGTGCCAGCAGCCACTACCGGGACACCAGGGCCCAGTACTTC	CASSHYRDTRAQYF
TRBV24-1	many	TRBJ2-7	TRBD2	TGTGCCACCAGTGATAGACTAGCGGGGGTCTACGAGCAGTACTTC	CATSDRLAGVYEQYF
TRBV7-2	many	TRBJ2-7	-	TGTGCCAGCAGCTTATCCAGGGTTCACGAGCAGTACTTC	CASSLSRVHEQYF
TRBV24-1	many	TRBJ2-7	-	TGTGCCACCAGTGCCTCCGGGACACCCTCCTACGAGCAGTACTTC	CATSASGTPSYEQYF
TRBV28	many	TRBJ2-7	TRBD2	TGTGCCAGCACAGCAGGCCGGGCGGGAGGACCTCCCTACGAGCAGTACTTC	CASTAGRAGGPPYEQYF
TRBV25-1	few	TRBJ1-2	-	TGTGCCAGCAGTGACTCAGGGTGGCATGGCTACACCTTC	CASSDSGWHGYTF
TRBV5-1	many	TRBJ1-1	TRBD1	TGCGCCAGCAGCGGCCCCGGGACAGAGTTTAAGGAAGCTTTCTTT	CASSGPGTEFKEAFF
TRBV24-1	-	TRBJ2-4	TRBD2	TGTGCCACCAGTGATCAGACTAGCGGGGGGGACATTCGGTACTTC	CATSDQTSGGDIRYF
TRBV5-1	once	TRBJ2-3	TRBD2	TGCGCCAGCAGCCGGACTAGCGGGGGAGATACGCAGTATTTT	CASSRTSGGDTQYF
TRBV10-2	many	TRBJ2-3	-	TGCGCCAGCAGGCGGGAATGGGCGGGAACAGATACGCAGTATTTT	CASRREWAGTDTQYF
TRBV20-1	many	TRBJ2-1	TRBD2	TGCAGTGCTAGAGATCCATACAGCGGGAGGGCCCATGAGCAGTTCTTC	CSARDPYSGRAHEQFF
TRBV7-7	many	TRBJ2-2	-	TGTGCTAGCAGCTTAGGGATAGGTGTTGGGGAGTCGAACACCGGGGAGCTGTTTTTT	CASSLGIGVGESNTGELFF
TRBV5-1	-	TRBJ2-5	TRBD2	TGCGCCAGCAGCTTGGGACTAGCGTACCAAGAGACCCAGTACTTC	CASSLGLAYQETQYF
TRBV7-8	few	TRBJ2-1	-	TGTGCCAGCAGCTTAAAGCTCTTCTTCAATGAGCAGTTCTTC	CASSLKLFFNEQFF
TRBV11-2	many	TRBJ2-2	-	TGTGCCAGCAGCCCGCTCCCCCACCAAAGACGCGCGAGGACCGGGGAGCTGTTTTTT	CASSPLPHQRRARTGELFF
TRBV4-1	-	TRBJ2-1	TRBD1	TGCGCCAGCAGCCAAAGAGGGACAGGGAACCCCTTTATCAATGAGCAGTTCTTC	CASSQRGTGNPFINEQFF
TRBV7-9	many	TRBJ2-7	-	TGTGCCAGCAGCAGGGGGACTGACATGTCGAGCGAGCAGTACTTC	CASSRGTDMSSEQYF
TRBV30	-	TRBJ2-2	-	TGTGCCTGGAGGGGCAGGCGCACCGGGGAGCTGTTTTTT	CAWRGRRTGELFF
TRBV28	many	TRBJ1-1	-	TGTGCCAGCAGTATCTTACTGGACACTGAAGCTTTCTTT	CASSILLDTEAFF
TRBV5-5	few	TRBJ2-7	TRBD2	TGTGCCAGCAGCTCACCGGGGGGGGACTACGAGCAGTACTTC	CASSSPGGDYEQYF
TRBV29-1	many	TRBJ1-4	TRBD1	TGCAGCGTTGACAGGGGGACTAATGAAAAACTGTTTTTT	CSVDRGTNEKLFF
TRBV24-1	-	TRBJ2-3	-	TGTGCCACCAGTGCCCGGGACTCCGGGGCAGATACGCAGTATTTT	CATSARDSGADTQYF
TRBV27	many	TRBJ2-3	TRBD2	TGTGCCAGCAAAAACTTATGGTCTAGCGGAAGTTCGGATACGCAGTATTTT	CASKNLWSSGSSDTQYF
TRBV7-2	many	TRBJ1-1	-	TGTGCCAGCAGCTTTGGGGGGCACACTGAAGCTTTCTTT	CASSFGGHTEAFF
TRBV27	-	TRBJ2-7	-	TGTGCCAGCAGTATCAACAGCTACGAGCAGTACTTC	CASSINSYEQYF
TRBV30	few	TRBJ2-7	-	TGTGCCTGGACCCCGGGGCCCTACGAGCAGTACTTC	CAWTPGPYEQYF
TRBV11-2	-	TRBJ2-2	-	TGTGCCAGCAGCTTAGAGCCCGCGAACACCGGGGAGCTGTTTTTT	CASSLEPANTGELFF
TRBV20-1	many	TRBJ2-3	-	TGCAGTGCTAGAGAGGTTGGGGGAGTTTCCACAGATACGCAGTATTTT	CSAREVGGVSTDTQYF
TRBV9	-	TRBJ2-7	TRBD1	TGTGCCAGCAGCCCGCAGACAGGGGGCGGTGAGCAGTACTTC	CASSPQTGGGEQYF
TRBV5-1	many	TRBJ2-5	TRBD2	TGCGCCAGCAGCTTTCCCGGGGACTATGAGACCCAGTACTTC	CASSFPGDYETQYF
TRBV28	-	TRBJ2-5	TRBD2	TGTGCCAGCGCCAAAGCGACTAGCGGACGAGAGACCCAGTACTTC	CASAKATSGRETQYF
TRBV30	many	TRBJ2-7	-	TGTGCCTGGAGTGCGGACGAGCAGTACTTC	CAWSADEQYF
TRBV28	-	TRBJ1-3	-	TGTGCCAGCAGTTTTCAGGTCGGGGGGTATGGAAACACCATATATTTT	CASSFQVGGYGNTIYF
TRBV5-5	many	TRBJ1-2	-	TGTGCCAGCAGCTTGGACTTTGCGGGCTACACCTTC	CASSLDFAGYTF
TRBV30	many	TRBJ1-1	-	TGTGCCTGGAGTATAACCCAGGGTGAAGCTTTCTTT	CAWSITQGEAFF
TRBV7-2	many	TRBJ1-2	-	TGTGCCAGCAGCTTAGGGACAGAGAATGGCTACACCTTC	CASSLGTENGYTF
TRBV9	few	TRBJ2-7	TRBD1	TGTGCCAGCAGCGTAGATGGACAGGGCCGGACCTACGAGCAGTACTTC	CASSVDGQGRTYEQYF
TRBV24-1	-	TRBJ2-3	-	TGTGCCACCAGTGTTGTGGGAGTAGATACGCAGTATTTT	CATSVVGVDTQYF
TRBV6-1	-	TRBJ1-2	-	TGTGCCAGCACCCAGAAACAGAACTATGGCTACACCTTC	CASTQKQNYGYTF
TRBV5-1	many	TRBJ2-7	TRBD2	TGCGCCAGCAGCAGCCCCCCGGGACTACAAGACCGCTACGAGCAGTACTTC	CASSSPPGLQDRYEQYF
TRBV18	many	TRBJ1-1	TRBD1	TGTGCCAGCTCATCCGGGACAGGGGTGCGCACTGAAGCTTTCTTT	CASSSGTGVRTEAFF
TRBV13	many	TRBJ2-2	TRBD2	TGTGCCAGCAGCTTCGGGACTAGCGGGAACACCGGGGAGCTGTTTTTT	CASSFGTSGNTGELFF
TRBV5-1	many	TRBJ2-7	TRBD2	TGCGCCAGCAGCTCTAGTAGCGGGAGGGCGGAATACGAGCAGTACTTC	CASSSSSGRAEYEQYF
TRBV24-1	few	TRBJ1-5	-	TGTGCCACCAGTGATGGGGTTCAGCCCCAGCATTTT	CATSDGVQPQHF
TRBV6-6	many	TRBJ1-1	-	TGTGCCAGCAGTTACTCGTCCGGGACCACTGAAGCTTTCTTT	CASSYSSGTTEAFF
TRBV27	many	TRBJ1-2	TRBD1	TGTGCCAGCAGTCCACTTCGTAGGGTGGGGCAGGGGGACTCAGCTAACTATGGCTACACCTTC	CASSPLRRVGQGDSANYGYTF
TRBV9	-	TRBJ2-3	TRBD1	TGTGCCAGCAGCCTGGGACAGGTACGGAGTACGCAGTATTTT	CASSLGQVRSTQYF
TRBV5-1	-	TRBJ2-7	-	TGCGCCAGCAGCTCTTCAGGGGAGGGCGAGCAGTACTTC	CASSSSGEGEQYF
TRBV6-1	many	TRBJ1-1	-	TGTGCCAGCCTCGTACGGGACGCCCAAGGAACTGAAGCTTTCTTT	CASLVRDAQGTEAFF
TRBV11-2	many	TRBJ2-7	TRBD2	TGTGCCAGCAGCTTATCACTAGCGGGTGCCTACGAGCAGTACTTC	CASSLSLAGAYEQYF
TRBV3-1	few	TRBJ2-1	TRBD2	TGTGCCAGCAGCCCCCGGGGAGGACTAGCGTTCTTC	CASSPRGGLAFF
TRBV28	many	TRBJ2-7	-	TGTGCCAGCAGAGAAGCGATAAACTACGAGCAGTACTTC	CASREAINYEQYF